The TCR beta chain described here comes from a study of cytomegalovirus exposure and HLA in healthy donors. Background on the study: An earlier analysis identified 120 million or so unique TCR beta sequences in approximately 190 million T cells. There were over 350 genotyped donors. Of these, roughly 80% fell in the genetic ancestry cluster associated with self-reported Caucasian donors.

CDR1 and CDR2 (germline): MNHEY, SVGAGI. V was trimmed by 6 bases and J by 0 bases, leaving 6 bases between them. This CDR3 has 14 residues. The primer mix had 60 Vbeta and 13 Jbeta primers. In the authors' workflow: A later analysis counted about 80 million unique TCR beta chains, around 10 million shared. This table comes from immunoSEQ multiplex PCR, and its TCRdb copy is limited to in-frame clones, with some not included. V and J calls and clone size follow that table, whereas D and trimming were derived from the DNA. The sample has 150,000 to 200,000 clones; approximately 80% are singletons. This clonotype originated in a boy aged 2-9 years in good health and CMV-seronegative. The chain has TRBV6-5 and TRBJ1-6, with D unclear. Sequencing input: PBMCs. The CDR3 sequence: CASRAGSYNSPLHF. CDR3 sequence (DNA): TGTGCCAGCAGAGCAGGCTCCTATAATTCACCCCTCCACTTT.